One T cell receptor beta chain is described in this entry. This record comes from a study of CD8 T cells in Susac syndrome. The sequenced target, TCR beta, came from blood CD8+ and CD4+ T cells. While CD8+ and CD4+ T cells were isolated negatively, TEMRA cells were enriched by FACS. A quantity of 0.5 to 1 ug RNA underwent reverse transcription using random hexamers. immunoSEQ multiplex PCR amplified TCR beta CDR3 across 54 Vbeta, 13 Jbeta. TCRdb fed the immunoSEQ multiplex PCR reads into MiXCR, producing one record per CDR3 protein. The sample holds around 280,000 distinct CDR3 sequences; more than 75% are singletons and the top ten take around 0.11%. Sequences were obtained from CD8+ T cells from PBMCs. This TCR came from a human donor with multiple sclerosis.

The CDR3, as DNA: TGTGCCAGCAGGGACCAAACTAGCGACGAGCAGTACTTC. It codes for CASRDQTSDEQYF. This rearrangement joins TRBV3-1 to TRBJ2-7; 7 bases line up with TRBD2. Germline V gene lookup returns CDR1 LGHDT and CDR2 YNNKEL (reference sequence). After removal of 6 bases from V and 5 bases from J, the junction contained 7 bases not matched to a gene. This CDR3 region has 13 residues.